This T cell receptor beta chain emerged from a study of blood T cell repertoires in COVID-19 (dated by TCRdb to between 2020 and 2021). With respect to the entire study: The collaborator samples originated in the United States, Italy and Spain and spanned the acute and convalescent phases of COVID-19. Where available, HLA class I and class II types were taken from metadata supplied by the sample provider and were not determined by assay-based typing. Sample metadata almost always included a de-identified subject ID, COVID-19 status, age in years and sex. The prospective study material was composed of cDNA or gDNA derived from T cells, B-cell-depleted T cells, or PBMCs. Samples came from the ongoing ImmuneRACE study (first 160 participants) plus 1,254 subjects from 6 global collaborators. The dataset comprised deeply sampled blood TCRbeta repertoires from subjects exposed to, actively infected with, or recovered from COVID-19. A freely available public database, intended as a resource for researchers studying the immune response to SARS-CoV-2, is where the repertoires were released. Overall study results and their limits: The quantity of clinical and demographic metadata differed by source and by participant and was supplied without curation.

TCRbeta CDR3 regions were amplified from genomic DNA using the immunoSEQ Assay, a bias-controlled multiplex PCR. Under the source paper's analysis protocol: The number of nucleated cells in each sample was estimated from the amplification of reference gene primers within the assay. To quantify the absolute abundance of each unique TCRbeta CDR3 rearrangement, sequence reads were collapsed and filtered. For each sample, productive Simpson clonality was calculated as the square root of Simpson's diversity index across productive rearrangements. What TCRdb holds here is the immuneACCESS table cut down to in-frame rearrangements. Part of the clones is not present; checked against another copy, under half of the missing clones reflect an unresolved V gene, and the others are unexplained. V and J calls and clone size are as listed in that table; D and trimming were resolved from the DNA. Counted in this sample were under 250,000 clones; roughly 80% of them appeared once. The ten largest clones add up to roughly 10% of the sample.

Concerning this clone itself: The specificity of this receptor is unknown. No quality values exist for individual bases; no much larger clone is one base distant.

The CDR3 sequence holds 16 residues, the cysteine and phenylalanine included. Just CDR3 DNA is preserved here, 48 bases in frame from base 1. CDR1 and CDR2 are read off the germline V gene (reference sequence) as PRHDT and FYEKMQ. V is cut by 5 bases and J by 0 bases, and the space between the germline ends is 13 bases. Each collaborating institution followed its own protocols to collect whole blood in K2EDTA tubes. Collaborator samples were shipped for TCRbeta analysis as frozen whole blood, isolated PBMCs, or DNA extracted from either sample type. This TCR was recovered from a man older than 75 with acute or convalescent COVID-19. Source material: peripheral blood. The chain links TRBV13 with TRBJ1-4; matching of 6 bases hints at TRBD1 as the D gene. The encoded CDR3 is CASSRGQFATNEKLFF. The bases read TGTGCCAGCAGCCGCGGACAGTTTGCAACTAATGAAAAACTGTTTTTT.